Listed here are 32 T cell receptor beta chains from one sample, sequenced in a study of cytomegalovirus exposure and HLA in healthy donors. The PCR was carried out with 60 Vbeta primers and 13 Jbeta primers. Measured with immunoSEQ multiplex PCR; TCRdb has only the in-frame clones, and not every one. Among about 150,000 clones listed, less than 10% were seen once. The material sequenced was PBMCs. Source of these receptors: a man aged 50 to 59 in good health and CMV-seronegative.

This clone came up a few times. V usage is TRBV19 and J usage is TRBJ1-6; 9 bases match TRBD1. The V gene's germline CDR1 is LNHDA and CDR2 SQIVND (reference sequence). The CDR3 contains 16 residues. V shed 7 bases, J shed 8 bases, and the junction held 12 bases outside the gene matches. CDR3 nucleotide sequence: TGTGCCAGTACGGCTGTCCGAACAGGGGGCGATTCACCCCTCCACTTT. This codes for CASTAVRTGGDSPLHF.

This chain links TRBV28 with TRBJ2-1, with 8 bases aligning to TRBD2. CDR3 length: 17 amino acids. Germline CDR1 reads MDHEN; CDR2 reads SYDVKM. Unmatched junction bases numbered 15, after V lost 7 bases and J lost 4 bases. CDR3 sequence: CASTSVAGGARYNEQFF. In nucleotides, the CDR3 is TGTGCCAGCACCTCGGTCGCGGGGGGCGCGCGTTACAATGAGCAGTTCTTC.

This clone has just a few counts. The V and J genes are TRBV15 and TRBJ2-5; a weak D match, TRBD2 (5 bases). The germline V gene encodes CDR1 LNHNV and CDR2 YYDKDF (reference sequence). The CDR3 totals 17 residues. Trimming cost V 1 base and J 2 bases, with 17 bases left between them. The CDR3 spells CATSRGDRRGGQETQYF. The CDR3 DNA reads as TGTGCCACCAGCAGAGGAGATCGACGTGGAGGACAAGAGACCCAGTACTTC. Complete variable domain (other parts from reference TRBV15 and TRBJ2-5): DAMVIQNPRYQVTQFGKPVTLSCSQTLNHNVMYWYQQKSSQAPKLLFHYYDKDFNNEADTPDNFQSRRPNTSFCFLDIRSPGLGDTAMYLCATSRGDRRGGQETQYFGPGTRLLVL.

CDR3 protein: CASSLAAGETQYF. CDR3 DNA sequence: TGCGCCAGCAGCTTGGCCGCGGGAGAGACCCAGTACTTC. The chain uses TRBV5-1 and TRBJ2-5; D may be TRBD2 (5 bases). V was trimmed by 0 bases and J by 4 bases, leaving 7 bases between them. This CDR3 region has 13 residues. The germline gives CDR1 SGHRS, CDR2 YFSETQ.

The V and J genes are TRBV19 and TRBJ2-5; 8 nucleotides agree with TRBD2. Germline CDR1 reads LNHDA; CDR2 reads SQIVND (reference sequence). This CDR3 is built from 15 residues. J gave up 2 bases and V 9 bases, and 11 bases lay outside the gene matches. CDR3 loop: CARTPPTSVQETQYF. In DNA form, the CDR3 reads TGTGCCAGGACCCCCCCGACTAGCGTTCAAGAGACCCAGTACTTC.

The V gene is TRBV5-1, the J gene TRBJ1-5; 7 nucleotides align to TRBD1. The CDR3 length is 15 residues. The J segment lost 3 bases and the V segment lost 4 bases, leaving 7 bases of the junction unmatched. Germline V gives CDR1 SGHRS, CDR2 YFSETQ. The CDR3 nucleotides are TGCGCCAGCAGCGTTCTTGGGACAGCCAATCAGCCCCAGCATTTT. Translation gives CASSVLGTANQPQHF.

The V and J genes are TRBV5-1 and TRBJ2-2; 7 bases match TRBD1. The CDR3 covers 16 residues. CDR1 is SGHRS, CDR2 YFSETQ, per germline. Losses at the gene ends were 4 bases for V and 0 bases for J; bases not matched to a gene: 6. CDR3 DNA sequence: TGCGCCAGCAGCAGTACAGGGGTAGCGAACACCGGGGAGCTGTTTTTT. It is translated as CASSSTGVANTGELFF.

This clone showed up just a few times. The chain has TRBV28 and TRBJ1-5; D unresolved. The CDR3 loop spans 14 amino acids. V was trimmed by 1 base and J by 1 base, leaving 5 bases between them. The germline gives CDR1 MDHEN, CDR2 SYDVKM. CDR3 in DNA: TGTGCCAGCAGTTTATCGCAGAGCAATCAGCCCCAGCATTTT. It codes for CASSLSQSNQPQHF.

This chain connects TRBV15 to TRBJ2-7, with 8 positions matching TRBD2. CDR1 and CDR2 from the germline V gene are LNHNV and YYDKDF (reference sequence). The CDR3 totals 14 residues. The trim removed 5 bases at V and 2 bases at J, leaving 5 bases unmatched. The CDR3 loop is CATSGTRSPYEQYF. For the CDR3, the DNA is TGTGCCACCAGCGGGACTAGAAGCCCCTACGAGCAGTACTTC.

The rearrangement uses TRBV7-6 and TRBJ1-4, with a weak D call TRBD1 (5 bases). CDR3 length: 15 amino acids. V shed 2 bases and J shed 3 bases, with 10 bases lying between them. Germline CDR1 and CDR2: SGHVS and FNYEAQ. CDR3: CASSLSTGANEKLFF. CDR3 bases: TGTGCCAGCAGCTTATCTACAGGAGCTAATGAAAAACTGTTTTTT.

The J gene is TRBJ2-5, the V gene TRBV6-1; 8 nucleotides agree with TRBD1. The J call may be mistaken, given a closer DNA end match to TRBJ2-7. The CDR3 sequence is 13 residues long. CDR1 and CDR2 from the germline V gene are MNHNS and SASEGT. The CDR3 region is CASEGQAVYEQYF. Here the CDR3 DNA reads TGTGCCAGCGAGGGACAGGCTGTCTACGAGCAGTACTTC.

The J gene is TRBJ1-5, the V gene TRBV11-2; weak D call: TRBD1 (6 bases). Per germline, CDR1 SGHAT and CDR2 FQNNGV. Between the trimmed V and J ends, which lost 3 bases and 6 bases, there was a span of 18 bases. This CDR3 spans 16 amino acids. In nucleotides, the CDR3 is TGTGCCAGCAGCTTGGGGGGGCGCGCTTCCGGTCAGCCCCAGCATTTT. Translating gives CASSLGGRASGQPQHF.

The sample holds a few counts of this clone. This chain connects TRBV6-6 to TRBJ1-2; no clear D gene. Germline assignment: CDR1 MNHNY and CDR2 SVGAGI (reference sequence). Trimming stripped 7 bases from V and 2 bases from J, with 20 bases between. The CDR3 runs 16 residues. In nucleotides, the CDR3 is TGTGCCAGCACCCCCGCGGGTTCTCTGGGGAACTATGGCTACACCTTC. As protein: CASTPAGSLGNYGYTF.

This chain joins TRBV19 and TRBJ2-2; 13 bases map to TRBD2. The CDR3 extends over 20 amino acids. CDR1 is LNHDA, CDR2 SQIVND, per germline (reference sequence). With V trimmed by 5 bases and J by 6 bases, 18 bases remained unmatched. CDR3: CASSPSGTSGAAPTAGELFF. The CDR3 nucleotides are TGTGCCAGTAGTCCATCCGGGACTAGCGGGGCTGCTCCCACAGCCGGGGAGCTGTTTTTT.

This clone was seen a few times. The chain uses TRBV9 and TRBJ2-3; 8 bases fit TRBD2. CDR1 and CDR2 (germline): SGDLS, YYNGEE. V shed 0 bases, J shed 5 bases, and the junction held 5 bases outside the gene matches. The CDR3 extends over 15 amino acids. The chain's CDR3 is CASSVGGAGEDTQYF. The CDR3 DNA reads TGTGCCAGCAGCGTAGGGGGAGCGGGGGAAGATACGCAGTATTTT.

V gene TRBV27 combines with J gene TRBJ2-7, with 7 bases aligning to TRBD1. Germline V gene data show CDR1 as MNHEY and CDR2 as SMNVEV (reference sequence). This CDR3 comprises 17 residues. J lost 0 bases, V lost 5 bases, and 13 bases had no gene match. Here the CDR3 reads CASSPRTGPRPSYEQYF. CDR3 coding DNA: TGTGCCAGCAGTCCCCGGACAGGCCCACGGCCCTCCTACGAGCAGTACTTC.

The chain has TRBV29-1 and TRBJ2-7; D unresolved. CDR1 and CDR2 from the germline V gene are SQVTM and ANQGSEA. Trimming removed 7 bases at V and 2 bases at J, with 12 bases between. The CDR3 is 12 amino acids. CDR3 amino acids: CSAQVDPYEQYF. CDR3 bases: TGCAGCGCGCAGGTCGACCCCTACGAGCAGTACTTC.

This clone was observed a handful of times. This sequence joins TRBV29-1 and TRBJ2-1; D gene ambiguous. The CDR3 covers 14 residues. Germline V lookup: CDR1 SQVTM, CDR2 ANQGSEA. V lost 4 bases, J lost 3 bases, and 13 bases lay in between. The CDR3 bases are TGCAGCGTTGCTCGTCAGGCTGGCTACAATGAGCAGTTCTTC. Translation: CSVARQAGYNEQFF.

This sequence joins TRBV5-1 and TRBJ1-1, with TRBD1 matching 7 bases. The germline gives CDR1 SGHRS, CDR2 YFSETQ. The V gene end was trimmed by 3 bases and the J gene end by 3 bases; junction bases not matched to a gene: 2. The CDR3 is made up of 13 amino acids. The CDR3 loop reads CASSSGTDTEAFF. The CDR3 DNA sequence: TGCGCCAGCAGCTCCGGGACAGACACTGAAGCTTTCTTT.

This clone was detected a few times. This sequence joins TRBV6-5 and TRBJ1-4, with D possibly being TRBD1 (5 bases). This CDR3 region has 14 residues. The germline V gene encodes CDR1 MNHEY and CDR2 SVGAGI. V lost 5 bases to trimming and J lost 8 bases, with 15 bases between them. In nucleotides, the CDR3 is TGTGCCAGCAGTCCAGGGCTGACCCACGAAAAACTGTTTTTT. Translation: CASSPGLTHEKLFF.

The V and J genes are TRBV5-6 and TRBJ2-1; TRBD2 agrees at 10 bases. CDR3 length: 17 amino acids. From germline, CDR1 is SGHDT and CDR2 YYEEEE. V gave up 1 base and J gave up 2 bases; unmatched junction bases: 6. CDR3 DNA: TGTGCCAGCAGCTTGAGGTATCTAGCGGGGGCCTACAATGAGCAGTTCTTC. It codes for CASSLRYLAGAYNEQFF.

This clone appeared a few times. The chain recombines TRBV5-1 with TRBJ1-3; no definite D call. V was pared by 4 bases and J by 3 bases, with 14 bases between. The length of the CDR3 is 15 residues. Germline CDR1 SGHRS, CDR2 YFSETQ. In DNA form, the CDR3 reads TGCGCCAGCAGCCCCGTGGAGGTTTTTGGAAACACCATATATTTT. This codes for CASSPVEVFGNTIYF.

This clone was detected only a few times. This chain joins TRBV6-1 and TRBJ2-7; 10 nucleotides agree with TRBD1. Looked up from germline, CDR1 is MNHNS and CDR2 is SASEGT. Unmatched junction bases numbered 14, after V lost 4 bases and J lost 2 bases. The CDR3 has 18 amino acids. The CDR3 nucleotides are TGTGCCAGCAGTGCGGGGACAGGGGATCCGGGACTTACCTACGAGCAGTACTTC. Protein sequence: CASSAGTGDPGLTYEQYF.

This clone was counted a few times. The chain recombines TRBV7-9 with TRBJ1-1, with no clear D. The CDR3 contains 15 residues. CDR1 is SEHNR, CDR2 FQNEAQ, per germline (reference sequence). V was pared by 5 bases and J by 3 bases, with 16 bases between. The CDR3, as DNA: TGTGCCAGCAGCGGTCGAGGCGGGGTATACACTGAAGCTTTCTTT. Translated, it gives CASSGRGGVYTEAFF.

This clone was counted a few times. This chain joins TRBV29-1 and TRBJ2-7; D might be TRBD1 (5 bases). Germline assignment: CDR1 SQVTM and CDR2 ANQGSEA. The CDR3 totals 13 residues. Trimming removed 7 bases from V and 7 bases from J, with 20 bases in between. DNA for the CDR3: TGCAGCGCCAGGGCGGCTACGGACGGGGAGCAGTACTTC. Its protein product is CSARAATDGEQYF.

This clone was counted a few times. The genes are TRBV28 and TRBJ1-2, with D hard to call. CDR1 is MDHEN and CDR2 is SYDVKM in the germline V gene. The CDR3 sequence is 14 residues long. The germline V and J ends were trimmed by 2 bases and 4 bases, with 11 bases remaining between them. The CDR3 DNA follows: TGTGCCAGCAGTTTACCCGGTCCGGTCTATGGCTACACCTTC. It specifies CASSLPGPVYGYTF.

This clone was seen a few times. This sequence joins TRBV7-3 and TRBJ2-7; 9 bases match TRBD1. Trimming removed 2 bases from V and 5 bases from J; junction bases left unmatched: 7. The CDR3 totals 15 residues. Germline CDR1 reads SGHTA; CDR2 reads FQGTGA. This CDR3 is CASSLGGQGVDEQYF. As DNA, the CDR3 is TGTGCCAGCAGCTTAGGGGGACAGGGAGTCGACGAGCAGTACTTC. Together with reference TRBV7-3 and TRBJ2-7, the CDR3 gives the full variable domain: GAGVSQTPSNKVTEKGKYVELRCDPISGHTALYWYRQSLGQGPEFLIYFQGTGAADDSGLPNDRFFAVRPEGSVSTLKIQRTERGDSAVYLCASSLGGQGVDEQYFGPGTRLTVT.

This clone was recorded a few times. The CDR3, as DNA: TGTGCCAGCAGGACCTTGGGACAGGGGATTGGCTACACCTTC. Amino acids: CASRTLGQGIGYTF. The rearrangement joins TRBV28 to TRBJ1-2; 10 bases are shared with TRBD1. Germline-derived CDR1 and CDR2 are MDHEN and SYDVKM. This CDR3 is 14 amino acids long. Trimming at V came to 6 bases and at J to 7 bases, leaving 8 bases not matched to a gene.

This clone was seen more than once but under ten times. At the DNA level, this CDR3 is encoded by other sequences in the same sample as well. This chain links TRBV2 with TRBJ2-7, with TRBD2 matching 8 bases. The trim removed 6 bases at V and 6 bases at J, leaving 16 bases unmatched. CDR1 and CDR2 (germline): SNHLY, FYNNEI. The CDR3 runs 16 residues. In DNA, the CDR3 is TGTGCCAGCAGAAGATCGCCCGCGGGGGGCGCGGGCGAGCAGTACTTC. Translation: CASRRSPAGGAGEQYF.

The sample holds a few counts of this clone. DNA for the CDR3: TGTGCCAGTACTACTGGCTCCTACGAGCAGTACTTC. Encoded protein: CASTTGSYEQYF. The V call is TRBV28, the J call TRBJ2-7; no definite D call. V was pared by 9 bases and J by 0 bases, with 9 bases between. The germline CDR1 and CDR2 sequences are MDHEN and SYDVKM. The CDR3 loop spans 12 amino acids.

The genes are TRBV5-1 and TRBJ1-1; 11 nucleotides agree with TRBD1. The trim removed 1 base at V and 3 bases at J, leaving 17 bases unmatched. CDR3 size: 20 residues. CDR1 and CDR2 (germline): SGHRS, YFSETQ. The CDR3 DNA sequence: TGCGCCAGCAGCTTGATGGGTCGGACAGGGGGCCCCGGGGGTGACACTGAAGCTTTCTTT. It is translated as CASSLMGRTGGPGGDTEAFF.

The chain uses TRBV2 and TRBJ1-1; D is uncertain. V dropped 5 bases and J dropped 4 bases, with 14 bases sitting between them. The germline V gene encodes CDR1 SNHLY and CDR2 FYNNEI. The CDR3 has 14 amino acids. CDR3 sequence reads: CASSLTSPSTEAFF. The DNA of the CDR3 is TGTGCCAGCAGTCTGACAAGCCCGAGCACTGAAGCTTTCTTT. The full variable domain, its missing parts supplied by reference TRBV2 and TRBJ1-1, is EPEVTQTPSHQVTQMGQEVILRCVPISNHLYFYWYRQILGQKVEFLVSFYNNEISEKSEIFDDQFSVERPDGSNFTLKIRSTKLEDSAMYFCASSLTSPSTEAFFGQGTRLTVV.